These 22 T cell receptor beta chains were sequenced from one sample in a study of T cell responses to AZD1222 COVID-19 vaccine. Assay used: immunoSEQ multiplex PCR; TCRdb lists only in-frame clones, some missing. Of more than 85,000 clones listed, more than 70% are singletons. This specimen consisted of peripheral blood, obtained 28 days after the second AZD1222 dose. The receptors originated from an adult who received the AZD1222 COVID-19 vaccine.

This chain connects TRBV7-9 to TRBJ2-3; TRBD2 matches 8 bases. V shed 5 bases and J 5 bases; nucleotides not matched to a gene: 3. The CDR3 covers 13 residues. The germline V gene has CDR1 SEHNR and CDR2 FQNEAQ (reference sequence). CDR3 in amino acids: CASSPGGRDTQYF. The CDR3 DNA reads as TGTGCCAGCAGCCCGGGGGGGAGAGATACGCAGTATTTT.

This clone showed up just once. The chain has TRBV9 and TRBJ2-1, with D perhaps matching TRBD2 (6 bases). CDR3 length: 16 amino acids. CDR1 and CDR2 (germline): SGDLS, YYNGEE. Deletions cut 3 bases from V and 1 base from J, with 14 bases between. The CDR3 bases are TGTGCCAGCAGCGCTCCGGGGGTCCCTTCCTACAATGAGCAGTTCTTC. This encodes CASSAPGVPSYNEQFF.

CDR3 sequence reads: CASSLDRLKTQYF. Here the CDR3 DNA reads TGTGCCAGCAGTTTGGACAGGTTGAAGACCCAGTACTTC. The V gene is TRBV27, the J gene TRBJ2-5, with 7 bases aligning to TRBD1. Looked up from germline, CDR1 is MNHEY and CDR2 is SMNVEV (reference sequence). Trimming removed 3 bases from V and 6 bases from J; junction bases left unmatched: 4. The CDR3 has 13 residues.

The genes are TRBV27 and TRBJ1-6; D is unresolved. There are 13 residues in the CDR3. The germline V and J ends were trimmed by 5 bases and 10 bases, with 12 bases remaining between them. Germline-derived CDR1 and CDR2 are MNHEY and SMNVEV (reference sequence). The CDR3 sequence: CASSLGPRSPLHF. For the CDR3, the DNA is TGTGCCAGCAGTCTGGGCCCTAGGTCACCCCTCCACTTT.

The chain links TRBV30 to TRBJ1-3; D remains ambiguous. The V end lost 3 bases, the J end lost 0 bases, and 6 bases lay between the germline ends. The CDR3 is 13 residues long. From germline, CDR1 is GTSNPN and CDR2 SVGIG (reference sequence). The CDR3 DNA follows: TGTGCCTGGAGGCTGCTCTCTGGAAACACCATATATTTT. Amino acid sequence: CAWRLLSGNTIYF.

The chain recombines TRBV3-1 (or the pseudogene TRBV3-2) with TRBJ1-2, with a possible D match to TRBD1 (6 bases). Germline V CDR1 and CDR2: LGHDT, YNNKEL (reference sequence). V lost 7 bases and J lost 7, with 19 bases in between. This CDR3 region has 14 residues. As DNA, the CDR3 is TGTGCCAGCACCGCGGGGGCAGGGAGTGCTGGCTACACCTTC. Translation gives CASTAGAGSAGYTF.

This clone was found once. For the CDR3, the DNA is TGTGCCAGCAGCTTAACCGTCTACAGGGGGGGCGAAAAACTGTTTTTT. Protein product: CASSLTVYRGGEKLFF. This chain connects TRBV7-2 to TRBJ1-4, with 8 positions matching TRBD1. The CDR3 sequence is 16 residues long. CDR1 is SGHTA, CDR2 FQGNSA, per germline. The trim removed 2 bases at V and 8 bases at J, leaving 10 bases unmatched.

This clone was picked up one time. The CDR3 nucleotides are TGTGCCAGCAGCGCAGGGTCGGGAAACGGAAATGAGCAGTTCTTC. It is translated as CASSAGSGNGNEQFF. This chain uses TRBV9 with TRBJ2-1; D may match TRBD1 or TRBD2 (5 bases each). V was trimmed by 3 bases and J by 7 bases, leaving 17 bases between them. This CDR3 comprises 15 residues. From germline, CDR1 is SGDLS and CDR2 YYNGEE. Complete variable domain (other parts from reference TRBV9 and TRBJ2-1): DSGVTQTPKHLITATGQRVTLRCSPRSGDLSVYWYQQSLDQGLQFLIQYYNGEERAKGNILERFSAQQFPDLHSELNLSSLELGDSALYFCASSAGSGNGNEQFFGPGTRLTVL.

V is TRBV5-6 and J is TRBJ1-2; D not certain. This CDR3 has 13 amino acids. V was clipped by 1 base and J by 7 bases, with 11 bases between them. The germline CDR1 and CDR2 sequences are SGHDT and YYEEEE. The CDR3 region has the DNA TGTGCCAGCAGCTTGTCACGGGCGGGTGGCTACACCTTC. Translated: CASSLSRAGGYTF. The whole variable domain, remainder taken from reference TRBV5-6 and TRBJ1-2, is DAGVTQSPTHLIKTRGQQVTLRCSPKSGHDTVSWYQQALGQGPQFIFQYYEEEERQRGNFPDRFSGHQFPNYSSELNVNALLLGDSALYLCASSLSRAGGYTFGSGTRLTVV.

This chain links TRBV14 with TRBJ1-2; D gene unclear. V was clipped by 4 bases and J by 4 bases, with 16 bases between them. This CDR3 spans 15 amino acids. Germline CDR1 and CDR2: SGHDN and FVKESK. The CDR3 protein is CASSPSTWLGYGYTF. The DNA of the CDR3 is TGTGCCAGCAGCCCATCCACTTGGTTGGGCTATGGCTACACCTTC. The full variable domain, its missing parts supplied by reference TRBV14 and TRBJ1-2, is EAGVTQFPSHSVIEKGQTVTLRCDPISGHDNLYWYRRVMGKEIKFLLHFVKESKQDESGMPNNRFLAERTGGTYSTLKVQPAELEDSGVYFCASSPSTWLGYGYTFGSGTRLTVV.

This clone was detected once. The chain combines TRBV7-2 with TRBJ2-1, with a weak D call TRBD2 (6 bases). Trimming took off 5 bases at V and 2 bases at J, with 16 bases between the two ends. The CDR3 sequence is 16 residues long. Germline values: CDR1 SGHTA, CDR2 FQGNSA. The CDR3 region has the DNA TGTGCCAGCAGCCCTCCCGGGAGAGGGGCCTACAATGAGCAGTTCTTC. Translating it yields CASSPPGRGAYNEQFF.

This chain links TRBV4-2 with TRBJ2-7; either TRBD1 or TRBD2 may supply D (5 bases each). Trimming pared 0 bases from V and 0 bases from J, leaving 12 bases between. The CDR3 runs 16 residues. Germline CDR1 reads LGHNA; CDR2 reads YNFKEQ. CDR3 sequence (DNA): TGTGCCAGCAGCCAAGATACCGGGACGGGCTCCTACGAGCAGTACTTC. It codes for CASSQDTGTGSYEQYF.

The chain recombines TRBV6-1 with TRBJ1-1, with no clear D. The germline V gene encodes CDR1 MNHNS and CDR2 SASEGT. V was shortened by 2 bases and J by 0 bases, with 13 bases between the two germline ends. CDR3 length: 16 amino acids. The CDR3 reads CASSESDFYMNTEAFF. CDR3 in DNA: TGTGCCAGCAGTGAATCCGACTTCTACATGAACACTGAAGCTTTCTTT.

The chain has TRBV6-1 and TRBJ2-2, with TRBD2 identical over 10 bases. In germline, CDR1 is MNHNS, CDR2 SASEGT. The ends lost 4 bases at V and 2 bases at J; junction bases unmatched: 4. This CDR3 comprises 16 residues. The CDR3: CASSGTSGRNTGELFF. CDR3 in DNA: TGTGCCAGCAGTGGGACTAGCGGACGCAACACCGGGGAGCTGTTTTTT.

The sample holds a few counts of this clone. J is TRBJ1-5 and V is TRBV9, with unresolved D. Germline V gene lookup returns CDR1 SGDLS and CDR2 YYNGEE. This CDR3 is built from 17 residues. The V end lost 3 bases, the J end lost 0 bases, and 16 bases lay between the germline ends. CDR3 nucleotide sequence: TGTGCCAGCAGCGGGGGTGGTGGCAGCTATAGCAATCAGCCCCAGCATTTT. Encoded protein: CASSGGGGSYSNQPQHF.

The chain uses TRBV12-3 or TRBV12-4 and TRBJ1-1, with a weak D call TRBD1 (5 bases). This CDR3 region has 12 residues. Trimming cost V 9 bases and J 3 bases, with 11 bases left between them. The chain's CDR3 is CASAGPYTEAFF. DNA of the CDR3: TGTGCCAGTGCGGGGCCCTACACTGAAGCTTTCTTT.

The J gene is TRBJ2-1, the V gene TRBV3-1 (or the pseudogene TRBV3-2); D possibly uses TRBD1 or TRBD2 (5 bases each). The CDR3 has 16 residues. Germline CDR1 reads LGHDT; CDR2 reads YNNKEL (reference sequence). Trimming took off 7 bases at V and 0 bases at J, with 16 bases between the two ends. CDR3 sequence reads: CASILFAGSSYNEQFF. CDR3 coding DNA: TGTGCCAGCATCCTATTTGCAGGGAGCTCCTACAATGAGCAGTTCTTC.

This chain uses TRBV5-5 with TRBJ1-1; D perhaps matches TRBD1 (6 bases). V lost 2 bases, J lost 1 base, and 21 bases lay in between. This CDR3 has 18 residues. Germline V lookup: CDR1 SGHKS, CDR2 YYEKEE (reference sequence). The CDR3 nucleotides are TGTGCCAGCAGCTTCGAGACAGGAAACGTCGTGGGGAACACTGAAGCTTTCTTT. Translating it yields CASSFETGNVVGNTEAFF.

This sequence joins TRBV7-3 and TRBJ1-2; possibly TRBD1 for D (6 bases). V shed 5 bases and J shed 3 bases, with 13 bases lying between them. The CDR3 runs 14 residues. Germline V gene sequence: CDR1 SGHTA, CDR2 FQGTGA. CDR3 sequence (DNA): TGTGCCAGCAGCCCACAAGGGGGAGACTATGGCTACACCTTC. It encodes CASSPQGGDYGYTF.

The chain links TRBV30 to TRBJ2-7; 10 bases agree with TRBD1. This CDR3 has 13 residues. Germline trimming cut 5 bases from V and 3 bases from J; bases unmatched to any gene: 4. Per germline, CDR1 GTSNPN and CDR2 SVGIG (reference sequence). This CDR3 is CAWETGGGYEQYF. The CDR3 nucleotides read TGTGCCTGGGAGACAGGGGGCGGCTACGAGCAGTACTTC.

The rearrangement joins TRBV29-1 to TRBJ1-1, with 9 bases aligning to TRBD1. CDR1 and CDR2 from the germline V gene are SQVTM and ANQGSEA. V was pared by 7 bases and J by 4 bases, with 7 bases of the junction left unmatched. The CDR3 sequence is 13 residues long. In DNA, the CDR3 is TGCAGCGGTAGGACAGGGGTGATCACTGAAGCTTTCTTT. Residues: CSGRTGVITEAFF.

The chain links TRBV9 to TRBJ2-5; 7 nucleotides match TRBD1. Germline CDR1 SGDLS, CDR2 YYNGEE. The CDR3 has 15 residues. With V trimmed by 2 bases and J by 5 bases, 9 bases remained unmatched. CDR3 DNA: TGTGCCAGCAGCGTCGCGAGGGGGCTTCGGGAGACCCAGTACTTC. This translates into CASSVARGLRETQYF. The full variable domain, rest sourced from reference TRBV9 and TRBJ2-5, is DSGVTQTPKHLITATGQRVTLRCSPRSGDLSVYWYQQSLDQGLQFLIQYYNGEERAKGNILERFSAQQFPDLHSELNLSSLELGDSALYFCASSVARGLRETQYFGPGTRLLVL.